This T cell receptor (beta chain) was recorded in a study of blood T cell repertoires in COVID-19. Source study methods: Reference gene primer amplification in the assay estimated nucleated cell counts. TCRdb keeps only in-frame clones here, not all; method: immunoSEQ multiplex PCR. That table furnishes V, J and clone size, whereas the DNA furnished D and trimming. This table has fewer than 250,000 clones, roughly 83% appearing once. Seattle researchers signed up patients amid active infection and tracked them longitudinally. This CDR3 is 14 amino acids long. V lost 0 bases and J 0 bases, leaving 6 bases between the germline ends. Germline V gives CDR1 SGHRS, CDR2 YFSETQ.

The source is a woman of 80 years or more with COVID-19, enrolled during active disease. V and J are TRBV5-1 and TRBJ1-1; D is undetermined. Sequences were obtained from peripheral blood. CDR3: CASSLGGLNTEAFF. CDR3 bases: TGCGCCAGCAGCTTGGGAGGGCTGAACACTGAAGCTTTCTTT.